The 13 T cell receptor beta chains below were found in one sample sequenced in a study of T-cell memory formation after mild COVID-19. From the 5' RACE reads, TCRdb called clonotypes with MiXCR, one entry per CDR3 protein. The sample yields just under 150,000 distinct CDR3 sequences, about 6.1% seen once. The material sequenced was PBMCs or a T cell subset sorted from them (not recorded which). All receptors come from an adult woman who had mild COVID-19 (a few samples of this study predate the infection). Cell type and time point are not known.

This clonotype was recorded at least ten times. The V gene is TRBV20-1, the J gene TRBJ2-3, with no clear D. The CDR3 covers 14 residues. Germline CDR1 DFQATT, CDR2 SNEGSKA (reference sequence). V was shortened by 5 bases and J by 0 bases, with 12 bases between the two germline ends. The CDR3 here is CSAQALWSTDTQYF. DNA of the CDR3: TGCAGTGCTCAAGCCCTCTGGAGCACAGATACGCAGTATTTT.

Many counts were recorded for this clonotype. The genes are TRBV27 and TRBJ1-5; no reliable D call. CDR1 is MNHEY, CDR2 SMNVEV, per germline (reference sequence). V was cut by 5 bases and J by 9 bases, with 11 bases left in between. This CDR3 region has 12 residues. CDR3 coding DNA: TGTGCCAGCAGTCCAGTTAGATGGCCCCAGCATTTT. Protein: CASSPVRWPQHF.

This chain links TRBV19 with TRBJ1-2; D ambiguous. V was cut by 3 bases and J by 5 bases, with 19 bases left in between. This CDR3 is 16 amino acids long. Germline V gene lookup returns CDR1 LNHDA and CDR2 SQIVND (reference sequence). CDR3 in DNA: TGTGCCAGTAGTATCAGCGGCGAGGGATTAGGATATGGCTACACCTTC. Translation gives CASSISGEGLGYGYTF.

Only a few counts were recorded for this clonotype. This chain connects TRBV5-6 to TRBJ2-3; D gene uncertain. The CDR3 length is 13 residues. The V end lost 2 bases, the J end lost 6 bases, and 10 bases lay between the germline ends. Germline V gene data show CDR1 as SGHDT and CDR2 as YYEEEE. CDR3 sequence (DNA): TGTGCCAGCAGCTTCCAATCTGGGGATACGCAGTATTTT. Translation: CASSFQSGDTQYF.

This clonotype occurred many times. This chain links TRBV9 with TRBJ1-5, with a tentative D call TRBD1 (5 bases). The CDR3 length is 14 residues. Germline CDR1 SGDLS, CDR2 YYNGEE. Trimming removed 0 bases at V and 3 bases at J, with 7 bases between. The CDR3 protein is CASSVDGANQPQHF. CDR3 sequence (DNA): TGTGCCAGCAGCGTAGACGGGGCCAATCAGCCCCAGCATTTT. Full variable domain (outside the CDR3, taken from reference TRBV9 and TRBJ1-5): DSGVTQTPKHLITATGQRVTLRCSPRSGDLSVYWYQQSLDQGLQFLIQYYNGEERAKGNILERFSAQQFPDLHSELNLSSLELGDSALYFCASSVDGANQPQHFGDGTRLSIL.

In regard to this clonotype: One base away lies a much larger clone, so this may be a sequencing read error. The chain couples TRBV4-2 to TRBJ2-5; D is unclear. The germline V gene encodes CDR1 LGHNA and CDR2 YNFKEQ. The CDR3 totals 15 residues. The DNA of the CDR3 is TGTGCCAGCAGCCAAGTTAGCACTTTACAAGAGACCGAGTACTTC. This encodes CASSQVSTLQETEYF.

A few counts support this clonotype. This rearrangement joins TRBV11-2 to TRBJ1-2; D is perhaps TRBD1 (5 bases). CDR3 length: 16 residues. V was cut by 3 bases and J by 2 bases, with 16 bases left in between. Germline assignment: CDR1 SGHAT and CDR2 FQNNGV. CDR3 region: CASSFLTQGANYGYTF. The CDR3 bases are TGTGCCAGCAGCTTTTTAACTCAGGGAGCAAACTATGGCTACACCTTC.

The V gene is TRBV12-3 or TRBV12-4, the J gene TRBJ2-1; weak D call: TRBD1 (5 bases). This CDR3 is built from 14 residues. V lost 6 bases and J 0 bases, leaving 9 bases between the germline ends. The CDR3 sequence is CASRKGYSYNEQFF. Here the CDR3 DNA reads TGTGCCAGCAGAAAGGGGTACTCCTACAATGAGCAGTTCTTC.

This rearrangement joins TRBV12-3 or TRBV12-4 to TRBJ2-1; D gene unclear. Between the trimmed V and J ends, which lost 0 bases and 3 bases, there was a span of 6 bases. CDR3 length equals 14 residues. The CDR3 nucleotides read TGTGCCAGCAGTTTAGCGGGTCTCTACAATGAGCAGTTCTTC. Translated: CASSLAGLYNEQFF.

In its sample, this clonotype was seen many times. The gene calls are TRBV24-1 and TRBJ2-1, with no clear D. This CDR3 region has 14 residues. The V gene's germline CDR1 is KGHDR and CDR2 SFDVKD. Deletions cut 2 bases from V and 10 bases from J, with 14 bases between. CDR3: CATSDSSVDSEQFF. CDR3 nucleotides: TGTGCCACCAGTGATTCCTCCGTGGATAGCGAGCAGTTCTTC.

This clonotype was seen many times. V usage is TRBV6-5 and J usage is TRBJ2-3; 11 bases are shared with TRBD2. The junction had 10 bases not matched to a gene; V was cut back by 6 bases and J by 5 bases. The CDR3 covers 16 residues. Germline V gene lookup returns CDR1 MNHEY and CDR2 SVGAGI. CDR3 nucleotide sequence: TGTGCCAGCAGCCCCACCCTAGCGGGGGGCCAAGATACGCAGTATTTT. It encodes CASSPTLAGGQDTQYF.

This clonotype was counted at least ten times. This chain connects TRBV6-1 to TRBJ1-5, with no clear D. This CDR3 is built from 13 residues. In germline, CDR1 is MNHNS, CDR2 SASEGT. Trimming shortened V by 7 bases and J by 5 bases, and 12 bases separated the two germline ends. The CDR3 sequence is CASNEREDQPQHF. CDR3 in DNA: TGTGCCAGCAACGAGCGGGAGGATCAGCCCCAGCATTTT.

This clonotype was detected a few times. V gene TRBV6-5 combines with J gene TRBJ2-5, with 7 nucleotides matching TRBD2. The J segment lost 2 bases and the V segment lost 6 bases, leaving 12 bases of the junction unmatched. Germline V gene sequence: CDR1 MNHEY, CDR2 SVGAGI. The CDR3 is 16 residues long. The CDR3 spells CASSALGSGIQETQYF. The CDR3 nucleotides read TGTGCCAGCAGCGCCCTTGGGAGCGGGATTCAAGAGACCCAGTACTTC.